The rows below give T cell receptor beta chains drawn from one sample of a study of T cells in Graves' hyperthyroidism and ophthalmopathy. TCRdb re-analysed the multiplex PCR reads in MiXCR, keeping a single row per CDR3 protein. The data contain roughly 740,000 distinct CDR3 sequences, approximately 16% of them singletons. What was sequenced was blood. The source is a man aged 18-30 years with Graves' hyperthyroidism. Each CDR3 is given with its conserved first and last residue. Each record gives: V gene, clone size, D gene, J gene, CDR3 protein, CDR3 DNA. The D gene is left open where the match is weak. The listing skips clone size in some rows; elsewhere it reads once, few, many or a size class.

TRBV30	few	TRBD1	TRBJ1-2	CAWLGQGHLNGYTF	TGTGCCTGGCTTGGACAGGGGCACCTAAATGGCTACACCTTC
TRBV6-5	many	-	TRBJ2-1	CASSYGQEGDNEQFF	TGTGCCAGCAGTTACGGCCAGGAAGGGGACAATGAGCAGTTCTTC
TRBV28	-	-	TRBJ2-2	CASSSPTALGGELFF	TGTGCCAGCAGTTCCCCGACCGCCTTAGGCGGGGAGCTGTTTTTT
TRBV29-1	few	TRBD2	TRBJ2-1	CSVVGTSGSRQFF	TGCAGCGTTGTTGGGACTAGCGGGAGTCGGCAGTTCTTC
TRBV28	many	TRBD1	TRBJ2-3	CASSSYSRDREEADTQYF	TGTGCCAGCAGTTCCTACTCCAGGGACAGGGAGGAGGCAGATACGCAGTATTTT
TRBV6-5	few	-	TRBJ1-5	CASSYGYSNQPQHF	TGTGCCAGCAGTTACGGGTATAGCAATCAGCCCCAGCATTTT
TRBV10-2	many	-	TRBJ1-6	CASSESGQGSSPLHF	TGCGCCAGCAGTGAGTCTGGGCAGGGGAGCTCACCCCTCCACTTT
TRBV30	-	-	TRBJ2-3	CAWSVGTSTDTQYF	TGTGCCTGGAGTGTCGGGACAAGCACAGATACGCAGTATTTT
TRBV10-3	many	-	TRBJ2-7	CAISETEYEQYF	TGTGCCATCAGTGAGACAGAGTACGAGCAGTACTTC
TRBV5-1	many	TRBD1	TRBJ1-1	CASSGGQGWTEAFF	TGCGCCAGCAGCGGGGGACAGGGTTGGACTGAAGCTTTCTTT
TRBV6-1	few	TRBD2	TRBJ2-7	CASSRRGGPYEQYF	TGTGCCAGCAGTCGCCGGGGGGGGCCCTACGAGCAGTACTTC
TRBV2	many	TRBD1	TRBJ2-2	CASKGGLTGELFF	TGTGCCAGCAAAGGGGGCCTCACCGGGGAGCTGTTTTTT
TRBV20-1	few	TRBD2	TRBJ2-7	CSARDPGLAGLDEQYF	TGCAGTGCTAGAGATCCCGGACTAGCGGGCCTAGACGAGCAGTACTTC
TRBV7-6	-	-	TRBJ1-6	CASSPRSGMDSPLHF	TGTGCCAGCAGCCCCCGCTCAGGGATGGATTCACCCCTCCACTTT
TRBV27	few	TRBD2	TRBJ2-5	CASKRLALQDATQYF	TGTGCCAGCAAAAGACTAGCGCTCCAGGATGCGACCCAGTACTTC
TRBV27	few	TRBD2	TRBJ2-5	CASSLSISGKETQYF	TGTGCCAGCAGTTTATCGATTAGCGGGAAAGAGACCCAGTACTTC
TRBV7-9	many	TRBD1	TRBJ2-2	CASSPWTGTNTGELFF	TGTGCCAGCAGCCCCTGGACAGGGACGAACACCGGGGAGCTGTTTTTT
TRBV29-1	-	-	TRBJ2-1	CSVEGQPNPPFF	TGCAGCGTTGAGGGACAACCTAATCCCCCGTTCTTC
TRBV2	once	TRBD2	TRBJ2-1	CASNQRGINNEQFF	TGTGCCAGCAACCAGCGGGGGATCAACAATGAGCAGTTCTTC
TRBV27	many	-	TRBJ2-1	CASSQVPASYNEQFF	TGTGCCAGCAGTCAGGTCCCAGCCTCCTACAATGAGCAGTTCTTC
TRBV6-1	few	TRBD1	TRBJ2-2	CASTGQGHGELFF	TGTGCCAGCACGGGACAGGGTCACGGGGAGCTGTTTTTT
TRBV7-9	-	TRBD2	TRBJ2-7	CASSLERGPYEQYF	TGTGCCAGCAGCCTCGAGCGGGGCCCATACGAGCAGTACTTC
TRBV29-1	many	-	TRBJ2-3	CSVVPLDWDTQYF	TGCAGCGTTGTACCTCTTGATTGGGATACGCAGTATTTT
TRBV28	-	-	TRBJ1-6	CASSLIMLNNSPLHF	TGTGCCAGCAGTTTGATAATGCTGAATAATTCACCCCTCCACTTT
TRBV11-2	-	-	TRBJ2-5	CASSSEETQCF	TGTGCCAGCAGCTCTGAAGAGACCCAGTGCTTC
TRBV5-1	many	-	TRBJ2-7	CASSLVGGTYEQYF	TGTGCCAGCAGTTTAGTAGGGGGAACCTACGAGCAGTACTTC
TRBV7-3	-	-	TRBJ1-1	CASSLTRGRNTEAFF	TGTGCCAGCAGCTTAACAAGAGGGAGGAACACTGAAGCTTTCTTT
TRBV7-9	few	-	TRBJ2-4	CASSLPRGGDIQYF	TGTGCCAGCAGCTTACCCAGGGGAGGGGACATTCAGTACTTC
TRBV12-3/TRBV12-4	many	TRBD1	TRBJ2-7	CASSLARQGLLYEQYF	TGTGCCAGCAGTTTAGCCCGACAGGGGCTCCTGTACGAGCAGTACTTC
TRBV5-6	many	-	TRBJ2-1	CASRGAGTHSYNEQFF	TGTGCCAGCAGGGGGGCCGGGACACATTCCTACAATGAGCAGTTCTTC
TRBV20-1	many	-	TRBJ2-7	CSARGASPSYEQYF	TGCAGTGCCAGGGGGGCCTCACCCTCCTACGAGCAGTACTTC
TRBV7-8	-	-	TRBJ2-1	CASSLRLFSYNEQFF	TGTGCCAGCAGCTTAAGACTTTTCTCCTACAATGAGCAGTTCTTC